The 29 T cell receptor beta chains below all came from one sample that was sequenced in a study of CD8+ T cells in alopecia areata. Isolated RNA was reverse transcribed into cDNA used as the sequencing template. Repertoires were generated with immunoSEQ multiplex PCR, while TCRdb's copy carries only in-frame clones and drops some. Here the sample spans 90,000 to 100,000 clones, 40% to 45% being singletons. Material for sequencing was CD4+ T cells sorted from blood. Source of these receptors: a human donor with alopecia areata.

J is TRBJ1-6 and V is TRBV29-1; the D is unclear. The CDR3 is 13 residues long. With 1 base removed from V and 10 bases from J, the gap between germline ends came to 11 bases. Germline assignment: CDR1 SQVTM and CDR2 ANQGSEA. CDR3 region: CSVEGTLGSPLHF. DNA of the CDR3: TGCAGCGTTGAAGGGACCCTTGGATCACCCCTCCACTTT.

The rearrangement uses TRBV23-1 and TRBJ1-4, with TRBD1 matching over 7 bases. TRBV23-1 carries the ORF label, with uncertain function. The CDR3 has 15 residues. Trimming took 8 bases from V and 5 from J; bases not matched to a gene: 11. In DNA, the CDR3 is TGCGCCAGCGGCGACAGGGAAGGCCTAAATGAAAAACTGTTTTTT. Its protein product is CASGDREGLNEKLFF.

The chain recombines TRBV5-1 with TRBJ2-5; no definite D call. This CDR3 spans 14 amino acids. Germline lookup yields CDR1 SGHRS and CDR2 YFSETQ. Between the trimmed V and J ends, which lost 1 base and 5 bases, there was a span of 12 bases. CDR3 coding DNA: TGCGCCAGCAGCTTGAAGGATCAAACGGAGACCCAGTACTTC. Translated, it gives CASSLKDQTETQYF. Based on the CDR3 plus reference TRBV5-1 and TRBJ2-5, the full variable domain is KAGVTQTPRYLIKTRGQQVTLSCSPISGHRSVSWYQQTPGQGLQFLFEYFSETQRNKGNFPGRFSGRQFSNSRSEMNVSTLELGDSALYLCASSLKDQTETQYFGPGTRLLVL.

The sample holds a few counts of this clone. The genes are TRBV5-1 and TRBJ1-2; TRBD1 aligns across 7 bases. Trimming cost V 0 bases and J 4 bases; bases outside gene matches: 0. There are 13 residues in the CDR3. Germline V gene lookup returns CDR1 SGHRS and CDR2 YFSETQ. The CDR3 region is CASSLGTGYGYTF. CDR3 DNA: TGCGCCAGCAGCTTGGGGACAGGCTATGGCTACACCTTC.

This chain connects TRBV7-2 to TRBJ2-3; D is unresolved. Germline values: CDR1 SGHTA, CDR2 FQGNSA. The V end was cut by 3 bases, the J end by 4 bases, with 11 bases between. The CDR3 loop spans 14 amino acids. CDR3 sequence reads: CASSFLAEADTQYF. The CDR3 DNA reads as TGTGCCAGCAGCTTCCTGGCAGAGGCAGATACGCAGTATTTT.

This chain joins TRBV29-1 and TRBJ2-5; TRBD2 matches at 9 bases. The CDR3 is 14 amino acids. Trimming cost V 2 bases and J 8 bases; bases outside gene matches: 9. The V gene's germline CDR1 is SQVTM and CDR2 ANQGSEA. CDR3 coding DNA: TGCAGCGTTGAATACGCCGGGACTAGCAAAACCCAGTACTTC. This codes for CSVEYAGTSKTQYF.

This clone was found a few times. The chain has TRBV28 and TRBJ2-5; no reliable D call. Trimming pared 10 bases from V and 2 bases from J, leaving 5 bases between. The length of the CDR3 is 10 residues. Germline V gene lookup returns CDR1 MDHEN and CDR2 SYDVKM. CDR3 nucleotide sequence: TGTGCCATCTCACAAGAGACCCAGTACTTC. Translated, it gives CAISQETQYF.

V gene TRBV29-1 combines with J gene TRBJ2-3; no reliable D call. The germline V gene has CDR1 SQVTM and CDR2 ANQGSEA. CDR3 length: 12 residues. Trimming cost V 8 bases and J 6 bases, with 15 bases left between them. CDR3 bases: TGCAGCTCCGGGCCAGAGACCGATACGCAGTATTTT. It specifies CSSGPETDTQYF.

This clone was seen only a few times. This chain joins TRBV2 and TRBJ2-1; 8 bases are shared with TRBD2. V lost 4 bases to trimming and J lost 5 bases; unmatched junction nucleotides: 7. This CDR3 has 15 amino acids. Germline V gene sequence: CDR1 SNHLY, CDR2 FYNNEI. In DNA, the CDR3 is TGTGCCAGCAGTGCGGAGCGGGAGATCAACAATGAGCAGTTCTTC. Amino acid sequence: CASSAEREINNEQFF.

This clone was found a few times. The chain links TRBV13 to TRBJ2-1, with D uncertain. The CDR3 is 12 residues long. Per germline, CDR1 PRHDT and CDR2 FYEKMQ (reference sequence). Trimming shortened V by 0 bases and J by 9 bases, and 6 bases separated the two germline ends. The CDR3 DNA is TGTGCCAGCAGCTTAGGCCTACGTGAGCAGTTCTTC. Translation gives CASSLGLREQFF.

The chain recombines TRBV5-1 with TRBJ2-7; TRBD2 matches 11 bases. The germline V gene encodes CDR1 SGHRS and CDR2 YFSETQ. This CDR3 region has 16 residues. The V and J ends lost 0 bases and 2 bases, in that order; junction bases with no gene match: 4. The CDR3 reads CASSLGGTSGTYEQYF. The CDR3, as DNA: TGCGCCAGCAGCTTGGGGGGGACTAGCGGTACCTACGAGCAGTACTTC.

V is TRBV29-1 and J is TRBJ2-7; 11 nucleotides line up with TRBD1. V lost 6 bases to trimming and J lost 5 bases; unmatched junction nucleotides: 6. Germline V gene data show CDR1 as SQVTM and CDR2 as ANQGSEA. CDR3 length: 13 amino acids. The CDR3 DNA follows: TGCAGCGTCATGCCGGACAGGGGGCACGAGCAGTACTTC. It specifies CSVMPDRGHEQYF.

The V gene is TRBV30, the J gene TRBJ1-6, with unresolved D. There are 13 residues in the CDR3. V lost 1 base, J lost 10 bases, and 11 bases lay in between. Germline CDR1 and CDR2: GTSNPN and SVGIG (reference sequence). The CDR3 protein is CAWSDTAGSPLHF. DNA of the CDR3: TGTGCCTGGAGTGATACCGCCGGATCACCCCTCCACTTT. Filled out from reference TRBV30 and TRBJ1-6, the complete variable domain reads SQTIHQWPATLVQPVGSPLSLECTVEGTSNPNLYWYRQAAGRGLQLLFYSVGIGQISSEVPQNLSASRPQDRQFILSSKKLLLSDSGFYLCAWSDTAGSPLHFGNGTRLTVT.

This clone came up once. The chain joins TRBV29-1 to TRBJ1-5; TRBD1 might be the D (5 bases). Trimming cost V 5 bases and J 5 bases, with 13 bases left between them. Germline values: CDR1 SQVTM, CDR2 ANQGSEA. This CDR3 is built from 13 residues. This CDR3 reads CSVLRRGDQPQHF. The CDR3 DNA sequence: TGCAGCGTTCTCAGGAGGGGCGATCAGCCCCAGCATTTT.

This clone was found a few times. J is TRBJ1-2 and V is TRBV19; no clear D gene. This CDR3 contains 14 residues. Trimming pared 3 bases from V and 4 bases from J, leaving 12 bases between. Looked up from germline, CDR1 is LNHDA and CDR2 is SQIVND (reference sequence). For the CDR3, the DNA is TGTGCCAGTAGTATTCAGTCACACTCCTATGGCTACACCTTC. This gives the protein CASSIQSHSYGYTF. Looking up the rest from reference TRBV19 and TRBJ1-2 gives the full variable domain: DGGITQSPKYLFRKEGQNVTLSCEQNLNHDAMYWYRQDPGQGLRLIYYSQIVNDFQKGDIAEGYSVSREKKESFPLTVTSAQKNPTAFYLCASSIQSHSYGYTFGSGTRLTVV.

The rearrangement links TRBV29-1 to TRBJ2-7; D is uncertain. V shed 4 bases and J shed 3 bases, with 7 bases lying between them. This CDR3 region has 11 residues. Germline CDR1 SQVTM, CDR2 ANQGSEA. The CDR3 here is CSVVASYEQYF. In DNA, the CDR3 is TGCAGCGTTGTCGCAAGCTACGAGCAGTACTTC.

This clone has only a few counts. The chain has TRBV29-1 and TRBJ1-5; 7 nucleotides match TRBD1. The CDR3 spans 13 residues. Trimming removed 7 bases from V and 11 bases from J; junction bases left unmatched: 14. Germline CDR1 reads SQVTM; CDR2 reads ANQGSEA. The CDR3 nucleotides are TGCAGCGGCCTCACAGGGGTGGGAGAAGCCCAGCATTTT. It translates to CSGLTGVGEAQHF.

The chain is built from TRBV30 and TRBJ1-2; D remains ambiguous. Germline lookup yields CDR1 GTSNPN and CDR2 SVGIG (reference sequence). The V end lost 2 bases, the J end lost 1 base, and 11 bases lay between the germline ends. The CDR3 runs 14 residues. The CDR3 reads CAWSNQHNNYGYTF. The CDR3, as DNA: TGTGCCTGGAGTAACCAGCATAATAACTATGGCTACACCTTC.

The V gene is TRBV21-1, the J gene TRBJ2-7; the table gives TRBD2 as D, unverified against the DNA. TRBV21-1 counts as a pseudogene. CDR3 length equals 14 residues. The CDR3 DNA sequence: TGTGCCAGCAGCAAAACCGGGGGTATCTACGAGCAGTACTTC. Translating gives CASSKTGGIYEQYF.

This chain connects TRBV5-1 to TRBJ2-3, with TRBD2 matching 9 bases. The germline CDR1 and CDR2 sequences are SGHRS and YFSETQ. This CDR3 spans 14 amino acids. The junction had 5 bases not matched to a gene; V was cut back by 4 bases and J by 5 bases. CDR3 DNA: TGCGCCAGCAGCGAGGGACTAGCAAAAGATACGCAGTATTTT. As protein: CASSEGLAKDTQYF.

This rearrangement joins TRBV30 to TRBJ1-1; D is unclear. Germline lookup yields CDR1 GTSNPN and CDR2 SVGIG (reference sequence). V was trimmed by 1 base and J by 4 bases, leaving 10 bases between them. The CDR3 loop spans 13 amino acids. The CDR3 DNA follows: TGTGCCTGGAGTGAGGAAGAGCGCACTGAAGCTTTCTTT. It translates to CAWSEEERTEAFF. The full variable domain, rest sourced from reference TRBV30 and TRBJ1-1, is SQTIHQWPATLVQPVGSPLSLECTVEGTSNPNLYWYRQAAGRGLQLLFYSVGIGQISSEVPQNLSASRPQDRQFILSSKKLLLSDSGFYLCAWSEEERTEAFFGQGTRLTVV.

This chain connects TRBV29-1 to TRBJ2-7; 10 nucleotides align to TRBD1. Germline CDR1 SQVTM, CDR2 ANQGSEA. CDR3 length equals 11 residues. The V gene end was trimmed by 7 bases and the J gene end by 6 bases; junction bases not matched to a gene: 3. CDR3 loop: CSARTGGEQYF. The CDR3 coding sequence is TGCAGCGCCCGGACAGGGGGCGAGCAGTACTTC.

This clone was seen more than once but under ten times. The CDR3 protein is CSVESKGQGPYEQYF. The CDR3 nucleotides read TGCAGCGTTGAGTCAAAAGGACAGGGGCCTTACGAGCAGTACTTC. The J gene is TRBJ2-7, the V gene TRBV29-1; 9 bases align to TRBD1. The germline V gene encodes CDR1 SQVTM and CDR2 ANQGSEA. The V segment lost 3 bases and the J segment 4 bases; nucleotides outside the gene matches: 10. This CDR3 contains 15 residues.

This clone was counted a single time. The chain joins TRBV30 to TRBJ2-1; no reliable D call. CDR3 length: 12 residues. Germline lookup yields CDR1 GTSNPN and CDR2 SVGIG (reference sequence). Trimming cost V 5 bases and J 1 base, with 6 bases left between them. The CDR3 loop reads CAWDISYNEQFF. The CDR3 bases are TGTGCCTGGGACATATCCTACAATGAGCAGTTCTTC.

The chain is built from TRBV5-1 and TRBJ2-6; possible D gene TRBD2, 5 bases. CDR1 is SGHRS and CDR2 is YFSETQ in the germline V gene. The V end was cut by 0 bases, the J end by 2 bases, with 9 bases between. The CDR3 is 16 residues long. CDR3 protein: CASSLEGDPGANVLTF. The CDR3 nucleotides are TGCGCCAGCAGCTTGGAGGGAGACCCTGGGGCCAACGTCCTGACTTTC.

The chain has TRBV2 and TRBJ2-1; D possibly corresponds to TRBD2 (5 bases). V shed 4 bases and J shed 8 bases, with 15 bases lying between them. Germline-derived CDR1 and CDR2 are SNHLY and FYNNEI. The CDR3 totals 14 residues. CDR3 residues: CASSVLRRADEQFF. The CDR3 region has the DNA TGTGCCAGCAGTGTGTTGAGGCGGGCCGATGAGCAGTTCTTC.

Only a few counts were recorded for this clone. The chain is built from TRBV23-1 and TRBJ2-7, with D hard to call. TRBV23-1 is an ORF, with its function uncertain. CDR3 size: 14 residues. The V gene lost 8 bases and the J gene lost 0 bases, with 14 bases spanning the gap. The CDR3 nucleotides are TGCGCCAGCTCCGTAAGCAGAACCTCCTACGAGCAGTACTTC. Translation gives CASSVSRTSYEQYF.

V gene TRBV29-1 combines with J gene TRBJ2-5; D remains unclear. The CDR3 contains 10 residues. With 5 bases removed from V and 5 bases from J, the gap between germline ends came to 6 bases. Germline V gives CDR1 SQVTM, CDR2 ANQGSEA. Here the CDR3 reads CSVRTETQYF. In nucleotides, the CDR3 is TGCAGCGTTCGGACGGAGACCCAGTACTTC.

The chain links TRBV11-2 to TRBJ2-7; D gene unclear. This CDR3 is built from 11 residues. Germline V lookup: CDR1 SGHAT, CDR2 FQNNGV. V lost 5 bases and J 7 bases, leaving 9 bases between the germline ends. CDR3 loop: CASSQSGEQYF. The CDR3 bases are TGTGCCAGCAGCCAGTCTGGGGAGCAGTACTTC.